The 11 T cell receptor beta chains reported below all come from one sample, sequenced in a study of T cells in Graves' hyperthyroidism and ophthalmopathy. RNA transcripts provided the source from which TCR beta CDR3 regions were amplified. During a first-round RT-PCR of the TCR CDR3, the HTBI primer set was used. Via MiXCR, TCRdb re-called the multiplex PCR reads, giving one row per CDR3 protein. The table lists hundreds of thousands of distinct CDR3 sequences, over 15% of them singletons. The sequenced sample consisted of blood. The origin of the receptors is a woman younger than 35 with Graves' ophthalmopathy.

As to this clonotype: A much larger clone differs from this one at a single base, so this may be a read error. The J gene is TRBJ1-4, the V gene TRBV20-1; 7 bases match TRBD1. CDR3 length equals 13 residues. The germline V gene has CDR1 DFQATT and CDR2 SNEGSKA (reference sequence). Trimming cost V 3 bases and J 8 bases; bases outside gene matches: 6. CDR3 sequence: CSASLDRLEKLFF. CDR3 coding DNA: TGCAGTGCTAGCCTGGACAGGCTAGAAAAACTGTTTTTT.

In this sample, this clonotype turned up many times. The V and J genes are TRBV20-1 and TRBJ2-5; 7 bases fit TRBD2. Germline CDR1 DFQATT, CDR2 SNEGSKA (reference sequence). Losses at the gene ends were 0 bases for V and 5 bases for J; bases not matched to a gene: 6. The CDR3 has 14 amino acids. CDR3 in amino acids: CSARDFAGVETQYF. DNA of the CDR3: TGCAGTGCTAGAGATTTTGCGGGGGTCGAGACCCAGTACTTC.

This clonotype was picked up many times. V usage is TRBV12-3 or TRBV12-4 and J usage is TRBJ2-7, with D perhaps matching TRBD2 (5 bases). V was pared by 2 bases and J by 6 bases, with 8 bases between. The CDR3 totals 12 residues. CDR3 bases: TGTGCCAGCAGTTTATGGGGAGCCGAGCAGTACTTC. This sequence encodes CASSLWGAEQYF.

This clonotype was observed at least ten times. The chain links TRBV27 to TRBJ2-7; D is unresolved. The germline CDR1 and CDR2 sequences are MNHEY and SMNVEV (reference sequence). The CDR3 runs 14 residues. The ends were cut back, 7 bases at V and 2 bases at J, with 15 bases in the middle. CDR3 DNA sequence: TGTGCCAGCACCAAGATCGGCAGGACCTACGAGCAGTACTTC. It translates to CASTKIGRTYEQYF.

Many counts were recorded for this clonotype. J is TRBJ1-2 and V is TRBV12-3 or TRBV12-4; tentative D call: TRBD1 (6 bases). The germline V and J ends were trimmed by 1 base and 6 bases, with 12 bases remaining between them. This CDR3 has 14 amino acids. CDR3 in amino acids: CASSLGVGGDGYTF. The CDR3 nucleotides are TGTGCCAGCAGTTTAGGGGTAGGGGGGGATGGCTACACCTTC.

This clonotype has at least ten counts. The chain recombines TRBV28 with TRBJ1-5; 11 nucleotides align to TRBD1. After removal of 6 bases from V and 7 bases from J, the junction contained 8 bases not matched to a gene. Germline CDR1 and CDR2: MDHEN and SYDVKM. This CDR3 is 15 amino acids long. The CDR3 sequence: CASSGTGGSRQPQHF. The CDR3 DNA is TGTGCCAGCAGCGGGACAGGGGGAAGTCGGCAGCCCCAGCATTTT.

This clonotype has only a few counts. The chain links TRBV5-4 to TRBJ2-5; D not resolved. Trimming left V 4 bases short and J 4 bases short, with 8 bases between. CDR1 and CDR2 (germline): SGHNT, YYREEE (reference sequence). The CDR3 covers 12 residues. The CDR3: CASSPSGETQYF. The CDR3 region has the DNA TGTGCCAGCAGCCCCTCAGGAGAGACCCAGTACTTC.

This clonotype was recorded many times. V and J are TRBV11-2 and TRBJ2-5, with D possibly matching TRBD2 (6 bases). V was pared by 5 bases and J by 3 bases, with 22 bases between. Germline V gene sequence: CDR1 SGHAT, CDR2 FQNNGV. This CDR3 is built from 17 residues. CDR3 DNA: TGTGCCAGCAGCCTTTCACCGGGACTCCGTACCAAAGAGACCCAGTACTTC. Translated, it gives CASSLSPGLRTKETQYF.

The chain carries TRBV13 and TRBJ1-6; a weak D match, TRBD1 (6 bases). This CDR3 is 15 amino acids long. Germline loops: CDR1 PRHDT, CDR2 FYEKMQ (reference sequence). V was trimmed by 1 base and J by 5 bases, leaving 9 bases between them. The CDR3 DNA reads as TGTGCCAGCAGCTTAGCGGCAGGGGATAATTCACCCCTCCACTTT. This codes for CASSLAAGDNSPLHF.

This rearrangement joins TRBV20-1 to TRBJ2-7, with 10 nucleotides matching TRBD2. This CDR3 is built from 15 residues. The germline gives CDR1 DFQATT, CDR2 SNEGSKA (reference sequence). The V gene end was trimmed by 5 bases and the J gene end by 2 bases; junction bases not matched to a gene: 9. The chain's CDR3 is CSARGLAGVPYEQYF. CDR3 DNA: TGCAGTGCTCGGGGGCTAGCGGGGGTACCCTACGAGCAGTACTTC.

This clonotype came up many times. The V gene is TRBV7-2, the J gene TRBJ2-7, with 10 bases that match TRBD2. V dropped 2 bases and J dropped 6; count of bases not matched to a gene: 4. The germline V gene encodes CDR1 SGHTA and CDR2 FQGNSA. The CDR3 is made up of 14 amino acids. The CDR3 loop is CASSLLAGASEQYF. In DNA form, the CDR3 reads TGTGCCAGCAGCTTACTAGCGGGAGCGAGCGAGCAGTACTTC.